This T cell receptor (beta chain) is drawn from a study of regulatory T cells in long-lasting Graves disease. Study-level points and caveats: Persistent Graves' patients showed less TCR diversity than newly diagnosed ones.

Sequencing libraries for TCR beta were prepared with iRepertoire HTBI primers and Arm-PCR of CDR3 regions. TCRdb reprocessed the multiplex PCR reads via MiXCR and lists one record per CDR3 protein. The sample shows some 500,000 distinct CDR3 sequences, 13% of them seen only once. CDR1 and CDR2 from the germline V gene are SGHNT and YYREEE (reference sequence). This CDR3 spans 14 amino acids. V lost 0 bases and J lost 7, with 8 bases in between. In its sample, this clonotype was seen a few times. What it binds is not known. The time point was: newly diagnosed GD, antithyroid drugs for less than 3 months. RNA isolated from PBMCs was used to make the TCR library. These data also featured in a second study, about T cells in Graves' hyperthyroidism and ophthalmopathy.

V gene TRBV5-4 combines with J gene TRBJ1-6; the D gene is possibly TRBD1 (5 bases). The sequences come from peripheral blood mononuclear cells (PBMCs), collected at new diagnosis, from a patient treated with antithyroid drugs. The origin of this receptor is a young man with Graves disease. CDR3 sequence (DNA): TGTGCCAGCAGCTTGGTGGGGACGAATTCACCCCTCCACTTT. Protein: CASSLVGTNSPLHF.